This record covers a single T cell receptor (beta chain). The junction shows a germline mismatch at one end, possibly a read error. The data stem from a study of identical twins. The CDR3 sequence is 12 residues long. Germline CDR1 reads SGDLS; CDR2 reads YYNGEE. Unique molecular identifiers were present on cDNA, and template switching added a universal primer site. Via MiXCR, TCRdb re-called the 5' RACE reads, giving one row per CDR3 protein. This sample has 230,000 or so distinct CDR3 sequences, with 6.5% to 9.5% found just once. These data were likewise used in another study, on yellow fever vaccine responses in identical twins. This second study notes: Twins reportedly appeared to share part of their vaccine T cell response while keeping part individual.

What was sequenced was CD8+ T cells sorted from blood. This TCR derives from a young woman in good health. This rearrangement joins TRBV9 to TRBJ2-1, with D possibly being TRBD2 (6 bases). This CDR3 is CDSSSGYNEQFF. CDR3 coding DNA: TGTGACAGCAGTAGCGGTTACAATGAGCAGTTCTTC.